This entry lists 13 T cell receptor beta chains sequenced from one sample in a study of blood T cell repertoires in COVID-19. Measured with immunoSEQ multiplex PCR; TCRdb has only the in-frame clones, and not every one. The sample lists about 430,000 clones; nearly 90% were seen once. The sample comprised PBMCs or T cells enriched from blood (not recorded which). Receptor source: a woman aged 18-35 years who had been exposed to COVID-19.

In this sample, this clone turned up a few times. This sequence joins TRBV6-5 and TRBJ1-2, with D maybe TRBD1 (5 bases). Between the trimmed V and J ends, which lost 4 bases and 11 bases, there was a span of 11 bases. This CDR3 is built from 11 residues. In germline, CDR1 is MNHEY, CDR2 SVGAGI. The CDR3 coding sequence is TGTGCCAGCAGTTCAACGACAGCTTACACCTTC. It yields the protein CASSSTTAYTF.

This sequence joins TRBV28 and TRBJ2-6; TRBD1 agrees at 10 bases. Germline CDR1 reads MDHEN; CDR2 reads SYDVKM. The CDR3 contains 16 residues. Trimming took 8 bases from V and 4 from J; bases not matched to a gene: 8. CDR3 residues: CASGRQGAWGANVLTF. The CDR3 DNA follows: TGTGCCAGCGGCCGACAGGGGGCTTGGGGGGCCAACGTCCTGACTTTC.

The chain links TRBV2 to TRBJ2-1, with 8 positions matching TRBD2. The CDR3 contains 14 residues. CDR1 is SNHLY, CDR2 FYNNEI, per germline. Trimming cost V 4 bases and J 5 bases; bases outside gene matches: 4. Here the CDR3 DNA reads TGTGCCAGCAGTGTTCGGGGGGGAAACAATGAGCAGTTCTTC. Translation gives CASSVRGGNNEQFF.

The gene calls are TRBV5-6 and TRBJ1-1; 12 bases agree with TRBD1. Trimming removed 4 bases from V and 11 bases from J; junction bases left unmatched: 3. CDR1 SGHDT and CDR2 YYEEEE come from the germline V gene. The CDR3 loop spans 12 amino acids. CDR3 in amino acids: CASSGTGGDAFF. The DNA of the CDR3 is TGTGCCAGCAGCGGGACAGGGGGCGACGCTTTCTTT.

This clone was recorded once. The genes are TRBV7-9 and TRBJ2-7, with D maybe TRBD1 (6 bases). The CDR3 spans 15 residues. Trimming stripped 5 bases from V and 1 base from J, with 15 bases between. The germline gives CDR1 SEHNR, CDR2 FQNEAQ (reference sequence). DNA for the CDR3: TGTGCCAGCAGCCCTTCGGACAGTCGGTCCTACGAGCAGTACTTC. This gives the protein CASSPSDSRSYEQYF.

V is TRBV2 and J is TRBJ2-7; TRBD2 is a possible D gene (5 bases). V lost 0 bases and J 9 bases, leaving 12 bases between the germline ends. This CDR3 has 13 amino acids. Germline V gives CDR1 SNHLY, CDR2 FYNNEI. The CDR3 sequence: CASSEADWLLQYF. Here the CDR3 DNA reads TGTGCCAGCAGTGAAGCGGACTGGCTCTTGCAGTACTTC.

CDR3: CASSRDSPYEQYF. Here the CDR3 DNA reads TGTGCCAGCAGCCGGGACAGTCCCTACGAGCAGTACTTC. The chain has TRBV7-2 and TRBJ2-7, with 7 bases aligning to TRBD1. CDR1 is SGHTA and CDR2 is FQGNSA in the germline V gene. Trimming cost V 5 bases and J 2 bases; bases outside gene matches: 3. This CDR3 has 13 amino acids.

The rearrangement uses TRBV5-1 and TRBJ1-1; D is unclear. Germline CDR1 and CDR2: SGHRS and YFSETQ. This CDR3 contains 16 residues. Trimming removed 4 bases at V and 1 base at J, with 17 bases between. The CDR3 reads CASSDKTGEQNTEAFF. The CDR3 DNA is TGCGCCAGCAGCGACAAAACCGGGGAGCAGAACACTGAAGCTTTCTTT. Full variable domain (remainder filled in from reference TRBV5-1 and TRBJ1-1): KAGVTQTPRYLIKTRGQQVTLSCSPISGHRSVSWYQQTPGQGLQFLFEYFSETQRNKGNFPGRFSGRQFSNSRSEMNVSTLELGDSALYLCASSDKTGEQNTEAFFGQGTRLTVV.

In its sample, this clone was seen once. The chain couples TRBV4-1 to TRBJ1-1; 10 bases are a match to TRBD1. The V and J ends lost 4 bases and 2 bases, in that order; junction bases with no gene match: 7. The CDR3 totals 16 residues. In germline, CDR1 is MGHRA, CDR2 YSYEKL. CDR3 DNA sequence: TGCGCCAGCAGCCGTCCCGGGACAGGGGTTAACACTGAAGCTTTCTTT. Translating it yields CASSRPGTGVNTEAFF.

The chain combines TRBV9 with TRBJ2-7; D is unclear. The CDR3 consists of 14 residues. V lost 4 bases and J 0 bases, leaving 11 bases between the germline ends. From germline, CDR1 is SGDLS and CDR2 YYNGEE. CDR3 residues: CASSLRDYSYEQYF. The CDR3 DNA reads TGTGCCAGCAGCCTACGCGATTACTCCTACGAGCAGTACTTC. Full variable domain (remainder filled in from reference TRBV9 and TRBJ2-7): DSGVTQTPKHLITATGQRVTLRCSPRSGDLSVYWYQQSLDQGLQFLIQYYNGEERAKGNILERFSAQQFPDLHSELNLSSLELGDSALYFCASSLRDYSYEQYFGPGTRLTVT.

The chain links TRBV27 to TRBJ2-5, with 11 bases identical to TRBD2. The V gene end was trimmed by 8 bases and the J gene end by 5 bases; junction bases not matched to a gene: 13. CDR1 is MNHEY and CDR2 is SMNVEV in the germline V gene (reference sequence). CDR3 size: 16 residues. The CDR3 region is CASGRISGGAGETQYF. The DNA of the CDR3 is TGTGCCAGCGGGCGGATTAGCGGGGGGGCTGGGGAGACCCAGTACTTC.

The J gene is TRBJ1-1, the V gene TRBV6-5; a weak D match, TRBD1 (5 bases). The CDR3 spans 12 residues. CDR1 is MNHEY, CDR2 SVGAGI, per germline. V was cut by 7 bases and J by 5 bases, with 11 bases left in between. CDR3 sequence: CASKGVGTEAFF. The DNA of the CDR3 is TGTGCCAGCAAAGGGGTTGGGACTGAAGCTTTCTTT.

The chain couples TRBV7-6 to TRBJ2-2; the D gene is possibly TRBD2 (5 bases). The CDR3 runs 16 residues. Per germline, CDR1 SGHVS and CDR2 FNYEAQ. Trimming cost V 5 bases and J 6 bases, with 19 bases left between them. CDR3 region: CASSRGKDPIPGELFF. CDR3 nucleotide sequence: TGTGCCAGCAGCCGAGGGAAAGACCCCATCCCCGGGGAGCTGTTTTTT.